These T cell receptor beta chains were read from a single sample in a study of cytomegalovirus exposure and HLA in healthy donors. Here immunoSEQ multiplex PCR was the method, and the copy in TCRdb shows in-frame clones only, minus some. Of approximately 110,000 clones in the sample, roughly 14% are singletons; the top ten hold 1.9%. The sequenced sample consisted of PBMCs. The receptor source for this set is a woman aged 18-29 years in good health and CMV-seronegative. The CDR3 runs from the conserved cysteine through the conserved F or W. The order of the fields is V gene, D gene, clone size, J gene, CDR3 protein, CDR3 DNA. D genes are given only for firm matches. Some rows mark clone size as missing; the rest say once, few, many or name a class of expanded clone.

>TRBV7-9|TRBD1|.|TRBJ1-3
CASSLVSTGEGNTIYF
TGTGCCAGCAGCTTGGTCTCGACAGGGGAGGGAAACACCATATATTTT
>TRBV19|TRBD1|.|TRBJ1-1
CASSIQGARNTEAFF
TGTGCCAGTAGTATCCAGGGGGCGCGGAACACTGAAGCTTTCTTT
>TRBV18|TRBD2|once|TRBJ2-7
CASSLRELAHGEQYF
TGTGCCAGCTCGCTCAGGGAACTAGCGCATGGCGAGCAGTACTTC
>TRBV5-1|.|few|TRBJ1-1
CASSPTWGGPGAEAFF
TGCGCCAGCAGCCCAACGTGGGGGGGACCTGGGGCTGAAGCTTTCTTT
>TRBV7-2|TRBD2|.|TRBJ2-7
CASSLAPRGGREQYF
TGTGCCAGCAGCTTAGCGCCTCGGGGGGGGCGGGAGCAGTACTTC
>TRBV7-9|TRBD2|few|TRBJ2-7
CASRRSGGKYEQYF
TGTGCCAGCAGACGTAGCGGGGGGAAATACGAGCAGTACTTC
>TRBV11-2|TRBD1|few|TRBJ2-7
CASSTGTGPSYEQYF
TGTGCCAGCAGCACCGGGACAGGACCTTCCTACGAGCAGTACTTC
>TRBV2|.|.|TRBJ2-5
CASSALPLLWETQYF
TGTGCCAGCAGTGCTCTACCCCTCCTTTGGGAGACCCAGTACTTC
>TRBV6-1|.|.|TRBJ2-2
CASRRSTGELFF
TGTGCCAGCCGTCGGAGCACCGGGGAGCTGTTTTTT
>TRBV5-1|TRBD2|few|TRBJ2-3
CASSDGRPSDTQYF
TGCGCCAGCAGCGACGGGAGGCCCTCCGATACGCAGTATTTT
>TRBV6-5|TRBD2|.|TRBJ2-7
CARWTSGSKAHEQYF
TGTGCCAGATGGACTAGCGGGAGTAAAGCCCACGAGCAGTACTTC
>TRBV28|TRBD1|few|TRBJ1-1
CASSLPGGREAFF
TGTGCCAGCAGTTTACCAGGGGGACGAGAAGCTTTCTTT
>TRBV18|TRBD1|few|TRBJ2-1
CASSRTGQGLTEQFF
TGTGCCAGCTCACGGACAGGACAGGGTTTAACTGAGCAGTTCTTC
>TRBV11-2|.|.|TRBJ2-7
CASSLDLQSEQYF
TGTGCCAGCAGCTTAGATTTGCAGTCCGAGCAGTACTTC
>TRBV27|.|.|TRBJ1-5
CASSLRDNNQPQHF
TGTGCCAGCAGTTTAAGGGACAACAATCAGCCCCAGCATTTT
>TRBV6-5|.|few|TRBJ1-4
CARGDKNEKLFF
TGTGCCAGGGGGGACAAGAATGAAAAACTGTTTTTT
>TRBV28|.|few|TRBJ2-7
CASSGTVGHYEQYF
TGTGCCAGCAGTGGCACCGTGGGCCACTACGAGCAGTACTTC
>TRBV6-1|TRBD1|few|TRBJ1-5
CASIIGTGGAEPQHF
TGTGCCAGCATAATCGGGACAGGGGGCGCGGAGCCCCAGCATTTT
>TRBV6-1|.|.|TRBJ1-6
CASSEASLYNSPLHF
TGTGCCAGCAGTGAAGCTTCGCTATATAATTCACCCCTCCACTTT
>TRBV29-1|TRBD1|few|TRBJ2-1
CSVQGAPRSSYNEQFF
TGCAGCGTTCAGGGGGCCCCCCGAAGCTCCTACAATGAGCAGTTCTTC